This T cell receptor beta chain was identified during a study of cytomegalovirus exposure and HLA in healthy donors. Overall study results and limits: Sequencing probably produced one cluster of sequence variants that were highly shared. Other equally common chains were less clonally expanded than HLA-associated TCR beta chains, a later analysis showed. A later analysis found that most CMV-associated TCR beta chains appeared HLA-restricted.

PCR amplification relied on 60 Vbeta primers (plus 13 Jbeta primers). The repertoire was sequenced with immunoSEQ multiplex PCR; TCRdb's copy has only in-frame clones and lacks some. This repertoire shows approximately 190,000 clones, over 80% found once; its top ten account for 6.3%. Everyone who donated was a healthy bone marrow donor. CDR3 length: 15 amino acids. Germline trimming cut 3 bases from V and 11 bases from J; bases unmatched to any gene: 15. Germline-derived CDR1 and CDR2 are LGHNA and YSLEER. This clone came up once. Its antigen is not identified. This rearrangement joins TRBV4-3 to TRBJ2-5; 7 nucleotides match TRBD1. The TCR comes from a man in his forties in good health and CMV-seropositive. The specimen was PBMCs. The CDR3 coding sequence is TGCGCCAGCAGCCAGGGGACAGCGGCCCTGGAAGAGCAGTACTTC. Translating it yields CASSQGTAALEEQYF.